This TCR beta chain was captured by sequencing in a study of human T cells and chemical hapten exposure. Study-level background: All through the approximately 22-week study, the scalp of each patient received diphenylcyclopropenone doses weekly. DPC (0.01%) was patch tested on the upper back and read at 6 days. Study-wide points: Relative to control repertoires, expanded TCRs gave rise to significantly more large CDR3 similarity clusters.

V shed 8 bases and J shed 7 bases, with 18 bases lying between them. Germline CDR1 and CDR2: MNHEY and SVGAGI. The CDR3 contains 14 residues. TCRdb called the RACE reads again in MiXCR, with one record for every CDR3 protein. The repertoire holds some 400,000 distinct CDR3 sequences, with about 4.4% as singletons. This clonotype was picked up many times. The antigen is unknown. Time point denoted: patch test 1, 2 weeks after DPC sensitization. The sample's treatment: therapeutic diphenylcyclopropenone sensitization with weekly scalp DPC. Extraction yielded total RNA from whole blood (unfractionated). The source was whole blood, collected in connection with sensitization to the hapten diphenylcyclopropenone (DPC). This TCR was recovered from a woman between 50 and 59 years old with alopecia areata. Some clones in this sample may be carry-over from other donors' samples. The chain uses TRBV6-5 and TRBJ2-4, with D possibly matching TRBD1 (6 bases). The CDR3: CASQGTRGPNIQYF. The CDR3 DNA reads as TGTGCCAGCCAGGGGACCAGGGGCCCGAACATTCAGTACTTC.